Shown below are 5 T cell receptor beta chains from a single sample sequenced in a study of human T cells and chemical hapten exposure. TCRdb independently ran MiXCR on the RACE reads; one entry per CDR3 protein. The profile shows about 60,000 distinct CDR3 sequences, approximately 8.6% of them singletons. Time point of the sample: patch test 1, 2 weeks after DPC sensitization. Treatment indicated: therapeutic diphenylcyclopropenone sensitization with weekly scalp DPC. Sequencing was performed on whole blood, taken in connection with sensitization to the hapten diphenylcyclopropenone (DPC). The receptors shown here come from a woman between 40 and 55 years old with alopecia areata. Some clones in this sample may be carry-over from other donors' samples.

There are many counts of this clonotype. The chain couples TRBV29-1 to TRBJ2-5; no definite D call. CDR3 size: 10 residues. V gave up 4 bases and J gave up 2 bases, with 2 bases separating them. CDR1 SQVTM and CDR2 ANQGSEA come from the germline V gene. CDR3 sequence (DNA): TGCAGCGTTGGTCAAGAGACCCAGTACTTC. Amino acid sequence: CSVGQETQYF.

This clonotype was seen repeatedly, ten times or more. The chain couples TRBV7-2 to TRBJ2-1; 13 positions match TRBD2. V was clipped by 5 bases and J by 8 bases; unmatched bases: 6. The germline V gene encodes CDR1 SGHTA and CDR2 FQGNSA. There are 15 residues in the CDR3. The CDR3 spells CASSQRTSGGYEQFF. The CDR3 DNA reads TGTGCCAGCAGCCAAAGGACTAGCGGGGGCTATGAGCAGTTCTTC.

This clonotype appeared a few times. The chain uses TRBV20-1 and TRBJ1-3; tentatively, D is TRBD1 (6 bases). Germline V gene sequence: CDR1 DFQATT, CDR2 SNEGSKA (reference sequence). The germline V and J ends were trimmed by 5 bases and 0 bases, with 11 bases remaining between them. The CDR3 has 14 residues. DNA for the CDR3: TGCAGTGCTGTACAGGGTGTCTCTGGAAACACCATATATTTT. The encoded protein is CSAVQGVSGNTIYF.

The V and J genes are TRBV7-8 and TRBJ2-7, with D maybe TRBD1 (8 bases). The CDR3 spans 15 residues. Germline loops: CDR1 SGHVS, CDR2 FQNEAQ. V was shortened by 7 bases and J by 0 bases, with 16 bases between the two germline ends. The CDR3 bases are TGTGCCAGCAAACCACAGGGGGGGTTCTCCTACGAGCAGTACTTC. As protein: CASKPQGGFSYEQYF.

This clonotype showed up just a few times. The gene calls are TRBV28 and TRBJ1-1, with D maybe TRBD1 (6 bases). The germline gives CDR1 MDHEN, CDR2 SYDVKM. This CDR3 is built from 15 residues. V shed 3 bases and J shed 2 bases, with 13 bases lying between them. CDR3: CASSLEGQTNTEAFF. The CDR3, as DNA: TGTGCCAGCAGTTTGGAAGGACAGACCAACACTGAAGCTTTCTTT.